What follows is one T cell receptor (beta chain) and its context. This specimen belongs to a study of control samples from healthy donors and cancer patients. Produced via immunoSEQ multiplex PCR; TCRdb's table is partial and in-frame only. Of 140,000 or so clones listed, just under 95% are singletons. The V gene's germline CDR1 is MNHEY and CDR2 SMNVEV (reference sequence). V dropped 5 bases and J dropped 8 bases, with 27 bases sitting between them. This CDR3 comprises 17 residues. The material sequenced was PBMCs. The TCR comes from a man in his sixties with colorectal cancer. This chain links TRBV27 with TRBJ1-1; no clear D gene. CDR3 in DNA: TGTGCCAGCAGTCCTTACGGCGGTTCCGGGAACCAAATCGAAGCTTTCTTT. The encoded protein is CASSPYGGSGNQIEAFF.